This TCR beta chain was retrieved from a study of CXCR3-negative and CXCR3-positive naive CD8 T cells. Study-level results: For memory CD8+ cells diversity was much lower, but both naive subsets had comparably high diversity. After cryopreservation, CXCR3 expression dropped partially; most assays used fresh PBMCs. CXCR3-positive naive cells had TRB CDR3s that were more hydrophobic than CXCR3-negative naive cells had.

Naive CD8+ T cells displayed a CD45RO-CCR7+CD27+CD95- phenotype. For this clonotype: What it binds is unknown.

Libraries were UMI-labeled 5' RACE TRB cDNA. TCRdb reworked the 5' RACE reads into one entry per CDR3 protein, no DNA. The sample has 120,000 to 150,000 distinct CDR3 sequences, and its top ten clones hold under 0.35%. CDR1 is SGHTA and CDR2 is FQGNSA in the germline V gene. CDR3 length: 14 residues. The TCR sequence derives from a human donor in good health. Some clones in this sample may be carry-over from other donors' samples. Sequencing was carried out using naive CXCR3+ CD8+ T cells from blood. Subset reported: CD45RO-CCR7+CD27+CD95- naive CD8+ T cells expressing CXCR3 (TNR3+). This sequence joins TRBV7-2 and TRBJ2-7. CDR3 loop: CASSHFGTPYEQYF.